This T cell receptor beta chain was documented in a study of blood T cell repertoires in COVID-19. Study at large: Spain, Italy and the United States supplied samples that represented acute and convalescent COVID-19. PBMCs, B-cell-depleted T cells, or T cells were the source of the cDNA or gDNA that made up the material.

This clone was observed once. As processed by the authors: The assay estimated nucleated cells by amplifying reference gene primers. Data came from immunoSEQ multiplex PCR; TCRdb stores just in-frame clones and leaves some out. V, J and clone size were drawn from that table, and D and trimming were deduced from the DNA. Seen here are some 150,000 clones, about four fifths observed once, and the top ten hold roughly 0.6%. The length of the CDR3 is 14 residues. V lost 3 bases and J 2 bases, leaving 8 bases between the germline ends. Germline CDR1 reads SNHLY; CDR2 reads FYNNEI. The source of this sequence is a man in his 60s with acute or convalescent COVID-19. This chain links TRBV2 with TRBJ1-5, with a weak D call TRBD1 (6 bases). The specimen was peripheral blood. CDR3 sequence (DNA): TGTGCCAGCAGTGACAGGGGACGCAATCAGCCCCAGCATTTT. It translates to CASSDRGRNQPQHF.